There are a few counts of the clone carrying this T cell receptor beta chain. Its antigen is not known. These data originate in a study of T cell responses to AZD1222 COVID-19 vaccine. Study findings and constraints: The study found Spike-specific TCR breadth and depth rose after two AZD1222 doses.

The germline CDR1 and CDR2 sequences are GTSNPN and SVGIG (reference sequence). J lost 1 base, V lost 4 bases, and 6 bases had no gene match. The CDR3 is 14 residues long. Profiling relied on immunoSEQ multiplex PCR, and the TCRdb table lists in-frame clones only, not all of them. The sample holds 150,000 to 200,000 clones, 75% to 90% seen once. Here the sequenced sample was peripheral blood, taken on day 0 of MenACWY control vaccination. The clonotype originates from an adult in good health. V and J are TRBV30 and TRBJ1-1, with 7 bases that match TRBD1. DNA for the CDR3: TGTGCCTGGACGTACAGGGGCCGGAACACTGAAGCTTTCTTT. It specifies CAWTYRGRNTEAFF.